The rows below give T cell receptor beta chains drawn from one sample of a study of cytomegalovirus exposure and HLA in healthy donors. Measured with immunoSEQ multiplex PCR; TCRdb has only the in-frame clones, and not every one. The data contain roughly 200,000 clones, 77% of them singletons. The source material was PBMCs. All receptors come from a woman between 55 and 75 years old in good health and CMV-seropositive. CDR3s include the opening cysteine and the closing phenylalanine or tryptophan. Each record gives: J gene, clone size, D gene, V gene, CDR3 protein, CDR3 DNA. The D gene is left open where the match is weak. A clone size is listed for some rows: how often the clone was seen (once, few, many), or a class if it is expanded.

TRBJ1-2,-,-,TRBV6-5,CASRRAYGYTF,TGTGCCAGCAGGAGAGCCTATGGCTACACCTTC
TRBJ2-3,once,-,TRBV5-1,CASSLATLGDTQYF,TGCGCCAGCAGCTTGGCTACACTAGGAGATACGCAGTATTTT
TRBJ2-7,-,TRBD1,TRBV6-5,CASSYSGDRGYEQYF,TGTGCCAGCAGTTACTCGGGGGACAGGGGGTACGAGCAGTACTTC
TRBJ2-1,once,TRBD2,TRBV7-9,CASSLGRASGGYEQFF,TGTGCCAGCAGCTTAGGACGGGCTAGCGGGGGCTATGAGCAGTTCTTC
TRBJ1-5,-,-,TRBV2,CASSLDGRGSNQPQHF,TGTGCCAGCAGTCTCGATGGCCGGGGGAGCAATCAGCCCCAGCATTTT
TRBJ2-7,-,TRBD1,TRBV5-1,CASSEPGQGDEQYF,TGCGCCAGCAGCGAGCCGGGACAGGGCGACGAGCAGTACTTC
TRBJ1-1,-,-,TRBV5-1,CASSPRTDANTEAFF,TGCGCCAGCAGCCCCAGGACAGACGCGAACACTGAAGCTTTCTTT
TRBJ1-6,-,TRBD1,TRBV2,CASSFAGTANSPLHF,TGTGCCAGCAGCTTCGCCGGGACAGCGAATTCACCCCTCCACTTT
TRBJ1-4,few,-,TRBV6-6,CASSSGIRSRHLGLFF,TGTGCCAGCAGTTCCGGGATCAGGTCAAGGCATCTTGGACTGTTTTTT
TRBJ1-4,-,TRBD1,TRBV4-3,CASSLRTGVFTEKLFF,TGCGCCAGCAGCCTACGGACAGGGGTTTTTACAGAAAAACTGTTTTTT
TRBJ2-3,-,-,TRBV7-3,CASSKGAGGIDTQYF,TGTGCCAGCAGCAAGGGTGCAGGGGGGATAGATACGCAGTATTTT
TRBJ2-3,-,TRBD1,TRBV30,CAWSVGGADTQYF,TGTGCCTGGAGTGTAGGGGGCGCAGATACGCAGTATTTT
TRBJ2-3,-,TRBD1,TRBV29-1,CSVEAGGMTDTQYF,TGCAGCGTTGAGGCAGGGGGCATGACAGATACGCAGTATTTT
TRBJ1-4,-,-,TRBV18,CASSLSPGGGEKLFF,TGTGCCAGCTCACTAAGCCCGGGCGGGGGTGAAAAACTGTTTTTT
TRBJ2-1,few,-,TRBV2,CATMLGVHNEQFF,TGTGCCACTATGCTGGGCGTACACAATGAGCAGTTCTTC
TRBJ1-2,once,-,TRBV7-2,CASTQNYGYTF,TGTGCCAGCACCCAGAACTATGGCTACACCTTC
TRBJ2-1,-,-,TRBV29-1,CSAQNLPPQIF,TGCAGCGCGCAAAACCTCCCGCCCCAGATCTTC
TRBJ2-5,-,TRBD2,TRBV28,CASRGGDLGGETQYF,TGTGCCAGCAGGGGGGGGGATTTGGGGGGAGAGACCCAGTACTTC
TRBJ2-5,-,TRBD1,TRBV2,CASRGGTGIAETQYF,TGTGCCAGCAGGGGAGGGACAGGGATAGCAGAGACCCAGTACTTC
TRBJ2-3,-,TRBD2,TRBV6-6,CASSVLLAAGTDTQYF,TGTGCCAGCAGCGTACTTCTAGCGGCGGGCACAGATACGCAGTATTTT
TRBJ1-5,-,TRBD1,TRBV29-1,CSVGQGGGQPQHF,TGCAGCGTCGGACAGGGGGGTGGGCAGCCCCAGCATTTT
TRBJ2-5,-,TRBD2,TRBV10-2,CARRLAGLQETQYF,TGCGCCCGCAGACTAGCGGGGCTCCAAGAGACCCAGTACTTC
TRBJ2-2,few,-,TRBV5-6,CASSTDRNTGELFF,TGTGCCAGCAGCACTGACAGGAACACCGGGGAGCTGTTTTTT
TRBJ2-5,-,-,TRBV28,CASSLPRGTQYF,TGTGCCAGCAGTTTACCCCGGGGAACCCAGTACTTC
TRBJ2-7,-,-,TRBV5-1,CASSPDVGYEQYF,TGCGCCAGCAGCCCGGATGTGGGCTACGAGCAGTACTTC
TRBJ1-1,-,-,TRBV29-1,CSVERTRGTEAFF,TGCAGCGTTGAAAGGACTAGGGGCACTGAAGCTTTCTTT
TRBJ2-3,-,TRBD1,TRBV5-4,CASSWDRGRNTQYF,TGTGCCAGCAGCTGGGACAGGGGGCGGAATACGCAGTATTTT
TRBJ1-5,-,-,TRBV7-8,CASSSGIGQPQHF,TGTGCCAGCAGTTCAGGGATCGGTCAGCCCCAGCATTTT
TRBJ2-7,-,TRBD2,TRBV5-1,CASSPLAGGPNEQYF,TGCGCCAGCAGCCCGCTAGCGGGAGGGCCCAACGAGCAGTACTTC
TRBJ2-2,-,-,TRBV19,CASTTFQGQTTGELFF,TGTGCCAGTACCACGTTTCAGGGGCAAACCACCGGGGAGCTGTTTTTT
TRBJ2-1,-,TRBD2,TRBV5-1,CASSVFSGGGNEQFF,TGCGCCAGCAGCGTGTTTAGCGGGGGTGGGAATGAGCAGTTCTTC
TRBJ2-3,-,-,TRBV6-1,CASTASVGTQYF,TGTGCCAGCACGGCTAGTGTAGGTACGCAGTATTTT
TRBJ2-2,-,-,TRBV4-1,CASSQDLGRQLNTGELFF,TGCGCCAGCAGCCAAGATTTAGGCAGGCAGCTGAACACCGGGGAGCTGTTTTTT
TRBJ1-1,few,-,TRBV6-5,CASKPGHLNTEAFF,TGTGCCAGCAAGCCGGGACATTTGAACACTGAAGCTTTCTTT
TRBJ2-1,few,TRBD1,TRBV7-9,CASSLVGTGGWINEQFF,TGTGCCAGCAGCTTAGTCGGGACAGGGGGTTGGATCAATGAGCAGTTCTTC
TRBJ2-2,few,-,TRBV30,CAWVYRASLSGELFF,TGTGCCTGGGTCTACAGGGCTAGTTTATCCGGGGAGCTGTTTTTT
TRBJ1-5,-,-,TRBV5-1,CASSLGGRKDQPQHF,TGCGCCAGCAGCTTGGGGGGCAGAAAGGATCAGCCCCAGCATTTT
TRBJ1-1,-,-,TRBV12-2,CALGTDPKDTEAFF,TGTGCGCTAGGGACAGACCCGAAGGACACTGAAGCTTTCTTT